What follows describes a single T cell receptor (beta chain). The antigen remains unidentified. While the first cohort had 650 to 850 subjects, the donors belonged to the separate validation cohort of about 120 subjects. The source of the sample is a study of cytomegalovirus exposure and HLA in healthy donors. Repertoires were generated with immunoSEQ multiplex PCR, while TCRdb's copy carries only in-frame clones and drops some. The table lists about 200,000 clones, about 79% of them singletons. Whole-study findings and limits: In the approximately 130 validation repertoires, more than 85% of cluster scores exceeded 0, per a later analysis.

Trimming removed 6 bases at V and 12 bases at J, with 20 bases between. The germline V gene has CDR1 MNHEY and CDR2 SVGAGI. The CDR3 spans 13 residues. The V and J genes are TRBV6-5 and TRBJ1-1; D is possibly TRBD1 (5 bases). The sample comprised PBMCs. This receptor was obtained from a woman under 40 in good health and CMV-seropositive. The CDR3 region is CASRAGQDGRSFF. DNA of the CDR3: TGTGCCAGCAGGGCGGGGCAGGATGGTAGGTCTTTCTTT.